Listed below are T cell receptor beta chains from one sample, sequenced in a study of T cells after posttransplantation cyclophosphamide. Clones were read by immunoSEQ multiplex PCR, and TCRdb kept only the in-frame ones, dropping some. The sample has roughly 20,000 clones, approximately 86% seen once. The sequencing used PBMCs, collected 362 days after allogeneic stem cell transplant with calcineurin inhibitor and methotrexate. The receptors stem from a female patient in her 30s who received an allogeneic stem cell transplant from an unrelated donor, was CMV-positive, and had acute and chronic GVHD. The graft donor may account for some of the T cells. The CDR3 runs from the conserved cysteine through the conserved F or W. Each record gives: CDR3 DNA, CDR3 protein, CDR3 length, V gene, clone size, J gene, D gene. D genes are given only for firm matches. Clone size is given for some rows only: seen once, a few or many times, or a class if the clone is expanded.

TGTGCCAGCAGTCAGGGACAGGGAGGCCCCCACGAGCAGTACTTC,CASSQGQGGPHEQYF,15,TRBV6-5,.,TRBJ2-7,TRBD1
TGCGCCAGCAGCCAAGATGAGTCTACTAACTATGGCTACACCTTC,CASSQDESTNYGYTF,15,TRBV4-3,.,TRBJ1-2,.
TGTGCCAGCAGCTTGAATCTAGCGGCTAGCACAGATACGCAGTATTTT,CASSLNLAASTDTQYF,16,TRBV5-4,few,TRBJ2-3,TRBD2
TGTGCCACCCTCGGTGGGGCCAACGTCCTGACTTTC,CATLGGANVLTF,12,TRBV19,.,TRBJ2-6,.
TGTGCCAGCAACCCGGAGGGGAGCTCCTACGAGCAGTACTTC,CASNPEGSSYEQYF,14,TRBV9,.,TRBJ2-7,.
TGTGCCAGCGTAAGAGAGGGTGAGCAGTTCTTC,CASVREGEQFF,11,TRBV6-6,.,TRBJ2-1,.
TGTGCCAGTAGTATGGGTCCAGGCGATCAGCCCCAGCATTTT,CASSMGPGDQPQHF,14,TRBV19,few,TRBJ1-5,.
TGCAGCGCGAAGGTCCTAGACCGCAATGAGCAGTTCTTC,CSAKVLDRNEQFF,13,TRBV29-1,few,TRBJ2-1,.
TGTGCCAGCAGCCTAGGACGGACAGGTGATAACTATGGCTACACCTTC,CASSLGRTGDNYGYTF,16,TRBV5-8,.,TRBJ1-2,TRBD1
TGCAGCGTTGCCAGCCGGGGTTACAATGAGCAGTTCTTC,CSVASRGYNEQFF,13,TRBV29-1,.,TRBJ2-1,.
TGTGCCAGCAGCGTAGCATTGATTCAGGGAGAGACCCAGTACTTC,CASSVALIQGETQYF,15,TRBV9,.,TRBJ2-5,.
TGTGCCAGCAGCCCTCTAGCGGGAGGGTACAATGAGCAGTTCTTC,CASSPLAGGYNEQFF,15,TRBV11-2,.,TRBJ2-1,TRBD2
TGTGCCAGCAGCGTAGTCGGCGGATACACAGATACGCAGTATTTT,CASSVVGGYTDTQYF,15,TRBV9,.,TRBJ2-3,.
TGCAGCGTTGCTCCGGGGGGTCGGGACTATGGCTACACCTTC,CSVAPGGRDYGYTF,14,TRBV29-1,.,TRBJ1-2,.
TGTGCCAGCAGCTTAGGTGTTTCTAGCGGGATGAATGGGGATACGCAGTATTTT,CASSLGVSSGMNGDTQYF,18,TRBV7-8,.,TRBJ2-3,TRBD2
TGTGCCAGAAGCTTAGTTCCGGACAGGGCGTACAATGAGCAGTTCTTC,CARSLVPDRAYNEQFF,16,TRBV7-5,.,TRBJ2-1,.
TGTGCCAACCAGCGGAAAGTCACAGATACGCAGTATTTT,CANQRKVTDTQYF,13,TRBV6-6,.,TRBJ2-3,.
TGTGCCAGCAGCCCGGGACAGGGGATTGCAACTAATGAAAAACTGTTTTTT,CASSPGQGIATNEKLFF,17,TRBV5-6,.,TRBJ1-4,TRBD1
TGCGCCAGCAGTGACGGCGGGAGAGAATACGAGCAGTACTTC,CASSDGGREYEQYF,14,TRBV10-1,.,TRBJ2-7,TRBD2
TGTGCCAGCAGCTTAGGGGGAGCAGGGGGATACAATTCACCCCTCCACTTT,CASSLGGAGGYNSPLHF,17,TRBV7-9,few,TRBJ1-6,TRBD1
TGCAGCGTTTTTGCGGTAGGTGCAGATACGCAGTATTTT,CSVFAVGADTQYF,13,TRBV29-1,.,TRBJ2-3,.
TGCGCCAGCAGCCAAGGGGGGGGAGGCGGTATGGAGACCCAGTACTTC,CASSQGGGGGMETQYF,16,TRBV4-1,.,TRBJ2-5,TRBD2
TGTGCCAGCAGCTCAGGGGGCGCCCGGACTGAAGCTTTCTTT,CASSSGGARTEAFF,14,TRBV7-9,.,TRBJ1-1,TRBD1